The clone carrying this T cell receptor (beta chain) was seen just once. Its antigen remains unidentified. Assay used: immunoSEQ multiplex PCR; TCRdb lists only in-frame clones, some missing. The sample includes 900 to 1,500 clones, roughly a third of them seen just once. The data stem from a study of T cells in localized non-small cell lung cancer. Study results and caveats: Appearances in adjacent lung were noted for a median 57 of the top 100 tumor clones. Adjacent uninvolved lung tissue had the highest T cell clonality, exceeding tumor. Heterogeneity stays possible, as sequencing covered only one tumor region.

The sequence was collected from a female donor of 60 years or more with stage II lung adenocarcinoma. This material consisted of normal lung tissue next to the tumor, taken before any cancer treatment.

Here the CDR3 reads CASSPRPLEGKQPQHF. The CDR3 coding sequence is TGTGCCAGCTCACCCCGTCCTCTAGAGGGGAAACAGCCCCAGCATTTT. V is TRBV18 and J is TRBJ1-5; D may be TRBD1 (5 bases). Per germline, CDR1 KGHSH and CDR2 LQKENI. The CDR3 sequence is 16 residues long. Deletions cut 3 bases from V and 7 bases from J, with 19 bases between.